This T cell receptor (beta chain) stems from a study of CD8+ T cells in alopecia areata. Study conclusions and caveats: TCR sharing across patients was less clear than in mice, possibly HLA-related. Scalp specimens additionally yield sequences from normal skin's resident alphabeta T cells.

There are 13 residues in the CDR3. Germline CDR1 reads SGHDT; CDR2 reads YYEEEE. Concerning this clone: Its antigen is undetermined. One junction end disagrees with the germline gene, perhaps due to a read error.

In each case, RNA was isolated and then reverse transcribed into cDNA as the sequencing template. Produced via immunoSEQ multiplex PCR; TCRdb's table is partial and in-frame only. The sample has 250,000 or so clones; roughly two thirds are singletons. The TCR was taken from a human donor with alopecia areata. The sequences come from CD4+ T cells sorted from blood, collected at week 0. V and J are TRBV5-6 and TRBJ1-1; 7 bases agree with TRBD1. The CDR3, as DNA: TGTGCCAGCAAGGGGACAGTGAACACTAAAGCTTTCTTT. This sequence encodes CASKGTVNTKAFF.